This T cell receptor beta chain was observed in a study of T cells in Graves' hyperthyroidism and ophthalmopathy. Study-level findings and limits: By a 13 V-J model, ophthalmopathy was set apart from stable hyperthyroidism.

RNA transcripts were the template for amplifying TCR beta CDR3 regions. RT-PCR in the first round (using the HTBI primer set) targeted the TCR CDR3. MiXCR, applied by TCRdb to the multiplex PCR reads, yields one record per CDR3 protein. This sample has over 300,000 distinct CDR3 sequences; 11% to 15% occur once, and the top ten carry roughly 9.6%. Many counts were recorded for this clonotype. Its antigen is not identified. Graves' hyperthyroidism without ophthalmopathy progression within 18 months was termed stable. Fresh peripheral blood, approximately 9.6 ml, yielded the PBMCs. The clonotype was recovered from a woman aged 60-75 years with Graves' hyperthyroidism. Sequencing was carried out using blood.

The CDR3 coding sequence is TGTGCCAGCAGAAAGGGGGCTAGCACCGGGGAGCTGTTTTTT. Its protein product is CASRKGASTGELFF. The rearrangement links TRBV6-1 to TRBJ2-2, with 7 nucleotides matching TRBD1. J gave up 4 bases and V 6 bases, and 5 bases lay outside the gene matches. CDR1 is MNHNS and CDR2 is SASEGT in the germline V gene. CDR3 size: 14 residues.